This T cell receptor beta chain was documented in a study of T cells after posttransplantation cyclophosphamide. Treatment was busulfan-fludarabine conditioning, a marrow graft, and cyclophosphamide on days +3 and +4. Per germline, CDR1 LNHDA and CDR2 SQIVND (reference sequence). The CDR3 spans 16 residues. J gave up 7 bases and V 7 bases, and 13 bases lay outside the gene matches. The study, taken as a whole, reports: After PTCy, TRB diversity resembled that of CNI/methotrexate controls.

With regard to this clone: What it recognizes is unknown.

Method: immunoSEQ multiplex PCR; TCRdb's copy keeps in-frame clones and lacks some. The table lists about 4,300 clones, about three quarters of them singletons. The V and J genes are TRBV19 and TRBJ2-1; 10 nucleotides agree with TRBD1. The TCR was taken from a male patient in his forties or fifties who received an allogeneic stem cell transplant from an unrelated donor, was CMV-positive, and had acute GVHD only. Some T cells may have come from the graft donor. Sequenced material: PBMCs, taken less than 30 days after a stem cell transplant with posttransplant cyclophosphamide. The CDR3 loop is CASKGFVGTGENEQFF. CDR3 nucleotide sequence: TGTGCCAGTAAGGGTTTCGTCGGGACAGGGGAGAATGAGCAGTTCTTC.